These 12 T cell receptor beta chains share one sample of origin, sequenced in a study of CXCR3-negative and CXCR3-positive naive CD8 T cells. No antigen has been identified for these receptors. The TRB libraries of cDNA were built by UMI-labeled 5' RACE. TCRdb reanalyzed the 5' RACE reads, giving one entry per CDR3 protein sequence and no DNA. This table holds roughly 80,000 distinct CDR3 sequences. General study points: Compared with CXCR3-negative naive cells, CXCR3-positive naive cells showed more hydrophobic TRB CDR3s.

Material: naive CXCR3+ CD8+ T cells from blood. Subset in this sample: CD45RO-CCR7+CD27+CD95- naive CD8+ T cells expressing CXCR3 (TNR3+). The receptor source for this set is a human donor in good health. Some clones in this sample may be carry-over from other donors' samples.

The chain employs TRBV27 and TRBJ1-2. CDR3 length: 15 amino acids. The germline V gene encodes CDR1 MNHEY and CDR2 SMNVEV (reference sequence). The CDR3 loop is CASSHGTEERDGYTF.

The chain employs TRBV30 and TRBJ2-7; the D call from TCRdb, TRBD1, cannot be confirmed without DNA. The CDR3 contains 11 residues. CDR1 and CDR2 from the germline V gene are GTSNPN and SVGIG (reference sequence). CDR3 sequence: CAWSVRGEQYF.

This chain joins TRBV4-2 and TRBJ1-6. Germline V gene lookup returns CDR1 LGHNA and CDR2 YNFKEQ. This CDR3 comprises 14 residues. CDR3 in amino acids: CASSQDSENSPLHF.

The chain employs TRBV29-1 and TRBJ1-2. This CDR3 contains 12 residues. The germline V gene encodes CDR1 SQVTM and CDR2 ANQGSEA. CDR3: CSVPGPGNGYTF.

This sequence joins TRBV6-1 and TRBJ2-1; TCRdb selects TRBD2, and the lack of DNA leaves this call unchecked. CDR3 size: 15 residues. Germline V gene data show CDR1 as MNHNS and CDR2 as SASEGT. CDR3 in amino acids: CASSTSGGNYNEQFF.

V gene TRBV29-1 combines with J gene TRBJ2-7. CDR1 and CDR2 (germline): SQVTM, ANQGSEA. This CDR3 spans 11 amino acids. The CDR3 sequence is CSVKGGYEQYF.

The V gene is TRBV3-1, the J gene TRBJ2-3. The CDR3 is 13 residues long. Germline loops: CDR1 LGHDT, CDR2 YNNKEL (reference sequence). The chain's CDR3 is CASSQGDLDTQYF.

The CDR3 spells CASRRTDNNSPLHF. This chain uses TRBV12-3 or TRBV12-4 with TRBJ1-6; TCRdb picks TRBD1, but there is no DNA to check that call. This CDR3 has 14 residues.

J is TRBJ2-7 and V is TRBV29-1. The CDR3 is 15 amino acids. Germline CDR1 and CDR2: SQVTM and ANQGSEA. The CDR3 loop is CSVEDGGQGPYEQYF.

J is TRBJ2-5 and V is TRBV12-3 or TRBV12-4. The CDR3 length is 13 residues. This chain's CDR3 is CASSLRFQETQYF.

CDR3 residues: CSALGQENTEAFF. The chain is built from TRBV20-1 and TRBJ1-1; TCRdb's D call of TRBD1 is untestable without DNA. The V gene's germline CDR1 is DFQATT and CDR2 SNEGSKA (reference sequence). The CDR3 has 13 residues.

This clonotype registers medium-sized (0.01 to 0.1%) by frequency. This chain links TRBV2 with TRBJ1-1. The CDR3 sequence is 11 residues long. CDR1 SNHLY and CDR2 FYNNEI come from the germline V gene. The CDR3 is CASSDAGEAFF.